Listed here is a single T cell receptor (beta chain). Its cognate antigen is unknown. The sample belongs to a study of siplizumab effects on memory and regulatory T cells. Germline CDR1 reads SNHLY; CDR2 reads FYNNEI. This CDR3 is built from 15 residues. V lost 9 bases and J lost 4, with 21 bases in between. In each sample, about 10^5 TCR templates were assayed. Here immunoSEQ multiplex PCR was the method, and the copy in TCRdb shows in-frame clones only, minus some. The sample includes some 100,000 clones, approximately 90% of them seen just once. The study's findings and limits: Under siplizumab, alloreactive sequences traced to unstimulated CD4+ memory cells were significantly reduced.

The receptor was isolated from a human donor in good health. The chain carries TRBV2 and TRBJ2-5, with a weak D call TRBD1 (5 bases). Sequenced sample: Tregs sorted from blood. CDR3 residues: CASIRDSGHGETQYF. The CDR3 DNA follows: TGTGCCAGTATCAGGGATTCGGGCCATGGAGAGACCCAGTACTTC. The whole variable domain, remainder taken from reference TRBV2 and TRBJ2-5, is EPEVTQTPSHQVTQMGQEVILRCVPISNHLYFYWYRQILGQKVEFLVSFYNNEISEKSEIFDDQFSVERPDGSNFTLKIRSTKLEDSAMYFCASIRDSGHGETQYFGPGTRLLVL.